This is a list of T cell receptor beta chains from one sample in a study of T cell responses to AZD1222 COVID-19 vaccine. TCRdb keeps only in-frame clones here, not all; method: immunoSEQ multiplex PCR. The table has over 150,000 clones, approximately 94% seen once. The input for sequencing was peripheral blood, taken 28 days after the second AZD1222 dose. The source is an adult who received the AZD1222 COVID-19 vaccine. Both conserved end residues are part of each CDR3.

v_call	j_call	cdr3_aa
TRBV7-2	TRBJ1-5	CASSLEGAQGSNQPQHF
TRBV29-1	TRBJ1-5	CSVVGDSNQPQHF
TRBV30	TRBJ1-1	CAWKDRTRVRSTEAFF
TRBV30	TRBJ2-3	CAWAGRTDTQYF
TRBV5-1	TRBJ1-1	CASSLSRSGTDTEAFF
TRBV19	TRBJ2-1	CASSIAGGGTGVPDEQFF
TRBV9	TRBJ1-1	CASSVAPGGFTEAFF
TRBV9	TRBJ1-1	CASRGGGDTEAFF
TRBV7-2	TRBJ2-7	CASGGSEAGLWEQYF
TRBV2	TRBJ2-1	CASSEMSWDEQFF
TRBV7-2	TRBJ2-3	CAISAGGWDTQYF
TRBV4-3	TRBJ2-3	CASSQGAGSSSTDTQYF
TRBV29-1	TRBJ2-5	CSVEGGGQETQYF
TRBV7-3	TRBJ2-1	CASSYLGGRSYNEQFF
TRBV11-2	TRBJ1-2	CASSRDRGGKGYTF
TRBV2	TRBJ2-2	CARTGLAPTGELFF
TRBV28	TRBJ1-5	CASSTLGGDQPQHF
TRBV14	TRBJ1-3	CASGGNRNTIYF
TRBV6-5	TRBJ2-3	CASSYGEQGKTDTQYF
TRBV12-3/TRBV12-4	TRBJ1-2	CASSFGTEYGYTF
TRBV10-1	TRBJ1-3	CASSDREIHSGNTIYF
TRBV5-1	TRBJ1-4	CASSPTVTNEKLFF
TRBV7-9	TRBJ2-3	CASSLASAGQATDTQYF
TRBV9	TRBJ2-2	CASSVGLGNTGELFF
TRBV7-8	TRBJ2-3	CASSLAGIYGGTQYF
TRBV7-2	TRBJ1-4	CASSAGPTNEKLFF
TRBV10-3	TRBJ2-3	CAIKEGTGLAVNTDTQYF
TRBV7-8	TRBJ1-6	CASSRTGSSYNSPLHF
TRBV10-2	TRBJ1-4	CASSEGNEKLFF
TRBV9	TRBJ1-3	CASSVAGSEAIYF
TRBV4-2	TRBJ1-1	CASSQADRGNTEAFF
TRBV27	TRBJ2-7	CASSIRTGRVSYEQYF
TRBV5-1	TRBJ2-7	CASSVDSYEQYF
TRBV7-8	TRBJ1-5	CASSLAYGQGAQPQHF
TRBV6-1	TRBJ1-2	CASSESVVGNYYGYTF
TRBV25-1	TRBJ1-2	CASSAGTGYSYTF
TRBV18	TRBJ1-1	CASSPSGNTEAFF
TRBV6-5	TRBJ1-6	CASSYGQGPGSPLHF
TRBV2	TRBJ1-2	CASCKENYGYTF
TRBV5-8	TRBJ2-1	CASSSQGRLGQFF
TRBV4-3	TRBJ1-1	CASSDGPSMNTEAFF
TRBV2	TRBJ1-2	CASSGSRDYGYTF
TRBV15	TRBJ2-1	CATSTRWGTGAGEQFF